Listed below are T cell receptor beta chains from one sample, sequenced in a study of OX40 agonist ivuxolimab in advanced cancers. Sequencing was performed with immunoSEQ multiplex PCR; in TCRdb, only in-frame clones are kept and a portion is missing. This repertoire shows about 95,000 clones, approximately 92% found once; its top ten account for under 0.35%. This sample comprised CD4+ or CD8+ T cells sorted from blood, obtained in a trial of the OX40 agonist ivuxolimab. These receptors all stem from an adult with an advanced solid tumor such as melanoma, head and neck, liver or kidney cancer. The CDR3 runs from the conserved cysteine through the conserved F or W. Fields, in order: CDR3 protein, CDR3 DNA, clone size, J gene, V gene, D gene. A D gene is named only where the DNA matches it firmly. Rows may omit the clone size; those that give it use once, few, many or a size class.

CDR3aa: CASSSPTGENTEAFF
CDR3nt: TGTGCCAGCAGCTCTCCGACAGGGGAAAACACTGAAGCTTTCTTT
abundance: -
j_gene: TRBJ1-1
v_gene: TRBV7-9
d_gene: TRBD1

CDR3aa: CASSPVGGVNYGYTF
CDR3nt: TGTGCCAGCAGTCCAGTGGGGGGCGTAAACTATGGCTACACCTTC
abundance: -
j_gene: TRBJ1-2
v_gene: TRBV28
d_gene: -

CDR3aa: CASSLVRGETQYF
CDR3nt: TGTGCCAGCAGCTTAGTTAGGGGGGAGACCCAGTACTTC
abundance: -
j_gene: TRBJ2-5
v_gene: TRBV7-8
d_gene: -

CDR3aa: CASSPQTVNSNQPQHF
CDR3nt: TGTGCCAGCTCACCTCAGACCGTAAATAGCAATCAGCCCCAGCATTTT
abundance: -
j_gene: TRBJ1-5
v_gene: TRBV18
d_gene: -

CDR3aa: CASSPEPASFLADTQYF
CDR3nt: TGTGCCAGCAGCCCCGAGCCGGCGAGCTTTCTTGCAGATACGCAGTATTTT
abundance: -
j_gene: TRBJ2-3
v_gene: TRBV7-6
d_gene: -

CDR3aa: CASETGTSGGETQYF
CDR3nt: TGCGCCAGCGAGACCGGGACTAGCGGGGGTGAGACCCAGTACTTC
abundance: -
j_gene: TRBJ2-5
v_gene: TRBV5-1
d_gene: TRBD2

CDR3aa: CAIRLTGIGQPQHF
CDR3nt: TGTGCCATCCGCTTGACAGGGATCGGTCAGCCCCAGCATTTT
abundance: -
j_gene: TRBJ1-5
v_gene: TRBV28
d_gene: TRBD1

CDR3aa: CASSHQLLGKRQPQHF
CDR3nt: TGCGCCAGCAGCCATCAACTTTTGGGGAAGAGGCAGCCCCAGCATTTT
abundance: -
j_gene: TRBJ1-5
v_gene: TRBV4-1
d_gene: -

CDR3aa: CASSLAPGQGRYNEQFF
CDR3nt: TGTGCCAGCAGCTTAGCGCCCGGGCAGGGGAGATACAATGAGCAGTTCTTC
abundance: -
j_gene: TRBJ2-1
v_gene: TRBV7-8
d_gene: -

CDR3aa: CASSLGGGGNYGYTF
CDR3nt: TGTGCCAGCAGCTTAGGTGGAGGGGGGAACTATGGCTACACCTTC
abundance: few
j_gene: TRBJ1-2
v_gene: TRBV13
d_gene: -

CDR3aa: CASSPGVWGNSGNTIYF
CDR3nt: TGTGCCAGCAGCCCTGGGGTCTGGGGAAACTCTGGAAACACCATATATTTT
abundance: -
j_gene: TRBJ1-3
v_gene: TRBV5-4
d_gene: -

CDR3aa: CASSFGLSGANVLTF
CDR3nt: TGTGCCAGCAGCTTCGGTCTCTCTGGGGCCAACGTCCTGACTTTC
abundance: -
j_gene: TRBJ2-6
v_gene: TRBV5-8
d_gene: -

CDR3aa: CATSSGDMNTEAFF
CDR3nt: TGTGCCACCTCTAGTGGGGACATGAACACTGAAGCTTTCTTT
abundance: -
j_gene: TRBJ1-1
v_gene: TRBV10-3
d_gene: -

CDR3aa: CASSTRTATTDTQYF
CDR3nt: TGCGCCAGCAGCACCAGGACAGCTACCACAGATACGCAGTATTTT
abundance: -
j_gene: TRBJ2-3
v_gene: TRBV5-1
d_gene: -

CDR3aa: CSVHVDRPGELFF
CDR3nt: TGCAGCGTCCATGTGGACAGACCCGGGGAGCTGTTTTTT
abundance: -
j_gene: TRBJ2-2
v_gene: TRBV29-1
d_gene: -

CDR3aa: CASSVNSGETQYF
CDR3nt: TGTGCCAGCAGTGTGAACAGTGGAGAGACCCAGTACTTC
abundance: -
j_gene: TRBJ2-5
v_gene: TRBV6-4
d_gene: -

CDR3aa: CASPGDSKYQETQYF
CDR3nt: TGTGCCAGCCCCGGGGACAGCAAATACCAAGAGACCCAGTACTTC
abundance: -
j_gene: TRBJ2-5
v_gene: TRBV2
d_gene: TRBD1

CDR3aa: CAWRTGPRAGNTIYF
CDR3nt: TGTGCCTGGAGAACGGGACCCCGGGCAGGAAACACCATATATTTT
abundance: -
j_gene: TRBJ1-3
v_gene: TRBV30
d_gene: -

CDR3aa: CSVEMAPQGQSNTEAFF
CDR3nt: TGCAGCGTTGAAATGGCTCCCCAGGGACAGAGTAACACTGAAGCTTTCTTT
abundance: -
j_gene: TRBJ1-1
v_gene: TRBV29-1
d_gene: TRBD1

CDR3aa: CASSRDFGSYEQYF
CDR3nt: TGTGCCAGTAGCCGGGACTTCGGCTCCTACGAGCAGTACTTC
abundance: once
j_gene: TRBJ2-7
v_gene: TRBV19
d_gene: -

CDR3aa: CASSPSGAVYEQYF
CDR3nt: TGTGCCAGCAGCCCCAGCGGGGCAGTCTACGAGCAGTACTTC
abundance: -
j_gene: TRBJ2-7
v_gene: TRBV7-2
d_gene: TRBD2

CDR3aa: CAEDTQYF
CDR3nt: TGTGCCGAAGATACGCAGTATTTT
abundance: -
j_gene: TRBJ2-3
v_gene: TRBV27
d_gene: -

CDR3aa: CASRRRGRGVFRGGYTF
CDR3nt: TGTGCCAGCCGAAGAAGGGGCAGAGGGGTGTTCAGAGGTGGCTACACCTTC
abundance: -
j_gene: TRBJ1-2
v_gene: TRBV28
d_gene: -

CDR3aa: CATSRGGTGGTRGLGTNEKLFF
CDR3nt: TGTGCCACCAGCAGAGGAGGGACAGGGGGCACCAGGGGACTAGGCACTAATGAAAAACTGTTTTTT
abundance: once
j_gene: TRBJ1-4
v_gene: TRBV15
d_gene: TRBD1

CDR3aa: CASSDGGGQGNTIYF
CDR3nt: TGTGCCAGCAGTGATGGTGGAGGGCAGGGAAACACCATATATTTT
abundance: -
j_gene: TRBJ1-3
v_gene: TRBV25-1
d_gene: -

CDR3aa: CASSSYRVNEKLFF
CDR3nt: TGTGCCAGCAGCTCTTACAGGGTTAATGAAAAACTGTTTTTT
abundance: -
j_gene: TRBJ1-4
v_gene: TRBV13
d_gene: -

CDR3aa: CASSMTELAGPTDTQYF
CDR3nt: TGTGCCAGTAGTATGACGGAACTAGCGGGGCCCACAGATACGCAGTATTTT
abundance: once
j_gene: TRBJ2-3
v_gene: TRBV19
d_gene: TRBD2

CDR3aa: CASSSAGYYGYTF
CDR3nt: TGTGCCAGCAGTTCAGCAGGGTACTATGGCTACACCTTC
abundance: few
j_gene: TRBJ1-2
v_gene: TRBV28
d_gene: -

CDR3aa: CATSRDRTGLIF
CDR3nt: TGTGCCACCAGCAGGGACAGGACAGGGTTGATTTTT
abundance: -
j_gene: TRBJ1-4
v_gene: TRBV15
d_gene: TRBD1

CDR3aa: CASLLGANEQFF
CDR3nt: TGTGCCTCCCTCCTGGGTGCCAACGAGCAGTTCTTC
abundance: -
j_gene: TRBJ2-1
v_gene: TRBV30
d_gene: -

CDR3aa: CASSHKPGLAGGPLNLPAYEQYF
CDR3nt: TGTGCCAGCTCACATAAACCGGGACTAGCGGGAGGGCCTCTCAACCTTCCTGCCTACGAGCAGTACTTC
abundance: -
j_gene: TRBJ2-7
v_gene: TRBV18
d_gene: TRBD2

CDR3aa: CASSSKSLGGQETQYF
CDR3nt: TGTGCCAGCAGTTCCAAGTCTCTGGGGGGACAAGAGACCCAGTACTTC
abundance: -
j_gene: TRBJ2-5
v_gene: TRBV2
d_gene: -

CDR3aa: CASSPRSGTSYEQYF
CDR3nt: TGTGCCAGCAGCCCACGAAGCGGTACGTCATACGAGCAGTACTTC
abundance: once
j_gene: TRBJ2-7
v_gene: TRBV9
d_gene: -

CDR3aa: CASTPRGNRAYGYTF
CDR3nt: TGTGCCAGCACCCCCCGTGGGAACAGGGCATATGGCTACACCTTC
abundance: -
j_gene: TRBJ1-2
v_gene: TRBV27
d_gene: -

CDR3aa: CSVARRGHWERDTGELFF
CDR3nt: TGCAGCGTCGCCCGCAGGGGTCATTGGGAAAGGGACACCGGGGAGCTGTTTTTT
abundance: -
j_gene: TRBJ2-2
v_gene: TRBV29-1
d_gene: -

CDR3aa: CASGPLAGGKEFYEQFF
CDR3nt: TGTGCTAGTGGTCCACTAGCGGGGGGGAAGGAGTTCTATGAGCAGTTCTTC
abundance: -
j_gene: TRBJ2-1
v_gene: TRBV12-5
d_gene: TRBD2

CDR3aa: CASSQDQGRLDYGYTF
CDR3nt: TGCGCCAGCAGCCAAGACCAGGGTAGGTTGGACTATGGCTACACCTTC
abundance: -
j_gene: TRBJ1-2
v_gene: TRBV4-1
d_gene: -

CDR3aa: CAIGNRQGLNAEAFF
CDR3nt: TGTGCCATCGGGAATAGACAGGGTCTCAACGCTGAAGCTTTCTTT
abundance: -
j_gene: TRBJ1-1
v_gene: TRBV10-3
d_gene: TRBD1

CDR3aa: CATYSWMNTEAFF
CDR3nt: TGTGCCACCTACTCTTGGATGAACACTGAAGCTTTCTTT
abundance: -
j_gene: TRBJ1-1
v_gene: TRBV28
d_gene: -

CDR3aa: CASSVYGATNEKLFF
CDR3nt: TGTGCCAGCAGTGTTTACGGAGCAACTAATGAAAAACTGTTTTTT
abundance: -
j_gene: TRBJ1-4
v_gene: TRBV2
d_gene: -

CDR3aa: CATEPSQGRSFGYTF
CDR3nt: TGTGCCACCGAACCTTCCCAGGGGAGGTCTTTTGGCTACACCTTC
abundance: -
j_gene: TRBJ1-2
v_gene: TRBV6-5
d_gene: -

CDR3aa: CASSPGAEGYGYTF
CDR3nt: TGCGCCAGCAGCCCAGGAGCAGAGGGCTATGGCTACACCTTC
abundance: -
j_gene: TRBJ1-2
v_gene: TRBV4-1
d_gene: -